Below are 8 T cell receptor beta chains sequenced from a single sample in a study of OX40 agonist ivuxolimab in advanced cancers. Using immunoSEQ multiplex PCR, the repertoire was profiled, and TCRdb retains in-frame clones only, with some absent. Among about 42,000 clones, 75% to 90% were seen once, and the ten largest hold approximately 2.4%. The specimen comprised CD4+ or CD8+ T cells sorted from blood, sampled in a trial of the OX40 agonist ivuxolimab. All receptors derive from an adult with an advanced solid tumor such as melanoma, head and neck, liver or kidney cancer.

This clone was seen only a few times. In nucleotides, the CDR3 is TGTGCCAGCAGCCGCCTAGCGGACCTACTAGGTACGCAGTATTTT. The encoded protein is CASSRLADLLGTQYF. The chain combines TRBV14 with TRBJ2-3; TRBD2 agrees at 7 bases. The length of the CDR3 is 15 residues. V was clipped by 4 bases and J by 8 bases; unmatched bases: 12. CDR1 and CDR2 from the germline V gene are SGHDN and FVKESK.

The genes are TRBV7-9 and TRBJ1-4; a possible D gene is TRBD1 (5 bases). CDR1 is SEHNR and CDR2 is FQNEAQ in the germline V gene (reference sequence). The CDR3 extends over 13 amino acids. Trimming removed 3 bases from V and 16 bases from J, with 18 bases in between. CDR3 protein: CASSLLTGATWFF. As DNA, the CDR3 is TGTGCCAGCAGCTTGTTGACCGGGGCGACGTGGTTTTTT.

J is TRBJ2-7 and V is TRBV4-1; the match to TRBD2 covers 7 bases. Germline V gene lookup returns CDR1 MGHRA and CDR2 YSYEKL. The V and J ends lost 0 bases and 2 bases, in that order; junction bases with no gene match: 4. The CDR3 spans 15 residues. CDR3 DNA sequence: TGCGCCAGCAGCCAAGAGGCTAGCGGAACCTACGAGCAGTACGTC. Its protein product is CASSQEASGTYEQYV.

The chain joins TRBV2 to TRBJ2-2; no firm D call. This CDR3 is built from 14 residues. Germline lookup yields CDR1 SNHLY and CDR2 FYNNEI. V lost 8 bases to trimming and J lost 0 bases, with 10 bases between them. CDR3 amino acids: CASHQSANTGELFF. DNA of the CDR3: TGTGCCAGCCACCAGTCTGCGAACACCGGGGAGCTGTTTTTT.

The rearrangement joins TRBV6-5 to TRBJ2-1; 8 bases fit TRBD2. The CDR3 loop spans 15 amino acids. The germline V gene encodes CDR1 MNHEY and CDR2 SVGAGI. V lost 6 bases, J lost 9 bases, and 13 bases stayed unmatched. The CDR3 protein is CASSRTSSTRGEQFF. The CDR3 DNA reads TGTGCCAGCAGCCGGACTAGCTCAACACGGGGTGAGCAGTTCTTC.

This clone has a single count. This chain connects TRBV28 to TRBJ2-5, with 8 bases fitting TRBD2. Germline CDR1 and CDR2: MDHEN and SYDVKM. V lost 5 bases, J lost 5 bases, and 10 bases stayed unmatched. The CDR3 contains 15 residues. The CDR3 loop reads CASSASGSWEETQYF. The CDR3 DNA follows: TGTGCCAGCAGTGCGAGCGGGAGTTGGGAGGAGACCCAGTACTTC.

The CDR3 nucleotides are TGTGCCAGCACTAGCGGGAGCCCCTCGTACGAGCAGTACTTC. It yields the protein CASTSGSPSYEQYF. The V and J genes are TRBV7-6 and TRBJ2-5; 10 positions match TRBD2. Judging by the DNA end, TRBJ2-7 fits better; the J call may be wrong. This CDR3 contains 14 residues. In germline, CDR1 is SGHVS, CDR2 FNYEAQ.

V usage is TRBV18 and J usage is TRBJ2-7; 14 nucleotides agree with TRBD2. The CDR3 has 16 residues. V shed 3 bases, J shed 3 bases, and the junction held 4 bases outside the gene matches. Germline loops: CDR1 KGHSH, CDR2 LQKENI. CDR3: CASSPGTSGSVYEQYV. The CDR3 DNA sequence: TGTGCCAGCTCACCGGGGACTAGCGGGAGTGTCTACGAGCAGTACGTC.